This TCR beta chain appears in the sequencing data of a study of tumor-infiltrating lymphocytes in primary liver carcinoma. Overall study: Patients were men and women aged 30 to 69 years. Stage T1-T3 N0M0 tumors measured 4.2 to 10 cm at most. Study results and caveats: Tumor-adjacent and tumor-blood pairs showed less overlap than tumor region pairs. Blood had a significantly lower top-250-clone fraction than tumors did (p = 0.039).

From unsorted bulk tissue weighing about 20-32 mg, DNA and RNA were co-extracted. CDR1 and CDR2 (germline): MNHEY, SVGAGI. CDR3 size: 15 residues. As for this clonotype: Its specificity is unknown. The junction shows a germline mismatch at one end, possibly a read error.

With a constant-region primer, TCR beta cDNA was made from approximately 500 ng of total RNA. Investigators got TCR beta libraries out of three nested multiplex PCR rounds, done with slightly modified ARM-PCR. TRBV1-TRBV30 forward primers and a C-beta reverse primer were used in the first two PCR rounds, which each ran for about 10 cycles. MiXCR, run by TCRdb on the multiplex PCR reads, gives a single entry per CDR3 protein. The table shows roughly 100,000 distinct CDR3 sequences, with around 71% occurring only once. The rearrangement joins TRBV6-5 to TRBJ2-7, with TRBD1 matching over 7 bases. The source is a woman aged 60-70 years with primary liver carcinoma and hepatitis B virus infection. Sequencing used liver tumor tissue from sampling region 2. Subset here: tumor region T2, inferior pole. DNA for the CDR3: TGTGCCAGCAGTACCCCCCGGGACAGCGACTACGAGAAGTACTTC. Translating it yields CASSTPRDSDYEKYF.